Shown below are 21 T cell receptor beta chains from a single sample sequenced in a study of shared clonotypes between healthy human individuals. Data came from immunoSEQ multiplex PCR; TCRdb stores just in-frame clones and leaves some out. Of about 2,500,000 clones listed, 85% to 95% are singletons. Sequences were obtained from naive CD4+ T cells sorted from blood. Subset reported: CD45RA+ positively selected. These receptors all stem from a young man in good health.

Comment on this clone: The sample holds other DNA sequences that translate to the same CDR3. The chain carries TRBV5-1 and TRBJ2-2; D is unresolved. V lost 2 bases and J lost 2, with 7 bases in between. Germline V gene data show CDR1 as SGHRS and CDR2 as YFSETQ. The CDR3 runs 14 residues. CDR3 sequence: CASSFPDNTGELFF. In DNA form, the CDR3 reads TGCGCCAGCAGCTTCCCGGACAACACCGGGGAGCTGTTTTTT.

V and J are TRBV5-1 and TRBJ2-7; D not resolved. Germline V gene sequence: CDR1 SGHRS, CDR2 YFSETQ. Trimming took off 3 bases at V and 0 bases at J, with 13 bases between the two ends. CDR3 length equals 15 residues. The CDR3 region has the DNA TGCGCCAGCAGCTCCCCCAGCGCATACTCCTACGAGCAGTACTTC. Its translation is CASSSPSAYSYEQYF.

This chain's CDR3 is CASSRTSGRAKDTQYF. The CDR3 coding sequence is TGCGCCAGCAGTCGGACTAGCGGGAGGGCAAAAGATACGCAGTATTTT. This chain uses TRBV5-1 with TRBJ2-3; 15 bases agree with TRBD2. CDR3 length equals 16 residues. V lost 5 bases and J lost 5; bases outside the gene matches: 6. CDR1 and CDR2 (germline): SGHRS, YFSETQ.

The chain recombines TRBV7-6 with TRBJ2-2, with 11 bases matching TRBD2. With V trimmed by 5 bases and J by 5 bases, 13 bases remained unmatched. The V gene's germline CDR1 is SGHVS and CDR2 FNYEAQ. The CDR3 runs to 18 residues. DNA of the CDR3: TGTGCCAGCAGCCCCGGGACTAGCGGAGTGAGGTATACCGGGGAGCTGTTTTTT. Residues: CASSPGTSGVRYTGELFF.

V gene TRBV10-3 combines with J gene TRBJ2-7; 12 bases are a match to TRBD1. Looked up from germline, CDR1 is ENHRY and CDR2 is SYGVKD. This CDR3 contains 15 residues. The trim removed 6 bases at V and 5 bases at J, leaving 8 bases unmatched. The CDR3 sequence is CAISAGTGGGHEQYF. The CDR3 nucleotides read TGTGCCATCAGCGCCGGGACAGGGGGCGGCCACGAGCAGTACTTC.

As for this clone: In the same sample, other DNA sequences code for this CDR3. CDR3 sequence reads: CASSPGEETQYF. In DNA, the CDR3 is TGTGCCAGCTCACCTGGGGAAGAGACCCAGTACTTC. The chain recombines TRBV18 with TRBJ2-5; unclear D gene. The CDR3 has 12 amino acids. V was shortened by 3 bases and J by 3 bases, with 5 bases between the two germline ends. CDR1 and CDR2 (germline): KGHSH, LQKENI.

The chain combines TRBV6-1 with TRBJ1-2; D is undetermined. The CDR3 totals 13 residues. Trimming took 11 bases from V and 4 from J, leaving 17 bases between them. Germline-derived CDR1 and CDR2 are MNHNS and SASEGT. The CDR3 DNA follows: TGTGCCCCCCGGCGTCGGTCCTCCTATGGCTACACCTTC. It is translated as CAPRRRSSYGYTF.

On this clone: Germline and junction disagree at one end, which may indicate a read error. V and J are TRBV27 and TRBJ2-5; 8 positions match TRBD1. This CDR3 has 16 residues. Germline-derived CDR1 and CDR2 are MNHEY and SMNVEV (reference sequence). As DNA, the CDR3 is TGTGCCAGCAGCTTATCGGGGCTACAGGGGGGAAAGACCCAGTACTTC. Protein sequence: CASSLSGLQGGKTQYF.

Here the CDR3 DNA reads TGTGCCAGCAGCAACCAGGAGGGACCCCAGTACTTC. Translated, it gives CASSNQEGPQYF. The J gene is TRBJ2-5, the V gene TRBV2; possible D gene TRBD2, 6 bases. CDR1 is SNHLY, CDR2 FYNNEI, per germline. This CDR3 is built from 12 residues. V lost 6 bases and J 9 bases, leaving 14 bases between the germline ends. Full variable domain (rest looked up from reference TRBV2 and TRBJ2-5): EPEVTQTPSHQVTQMGQEVILRCVPISNHLYFYWYRQILGQKVEFLVSFYNNEISEKSEIFDDQFSVERPDGSNFTLKIRSTKLEDSAMYFCASSNQEGPQYFGPGTRLLVL.

This clone was detected a few times. The chain employs TRBV9 and TRBJ1-1; D gene ambiguous. V lost 2 bases to trimming and J lost 5 bases, with 7 bases between them. CDR3 size: 12 residues. CDR1 SGDLS and CDR2 YYNGEE come from the germline V gene. CDR3 coding DNA: TGTGCCAGCAGCGTCGGGGAGACTGAAGCTTTCTTT. Encoded protein: CASSVGETEAFF.

The genes are TRBV25-1 and TRBJ1-2; 8 nucleotides line up with TRBD1. The CDR3 totals 14 residues. Losses at the gene ends were 2 bases for V and 8 bases for J; bases not matched to a gene: 7. The germline CDR1 and CDR2 sequences are MGHDK and SYGVNS. The CDR3 reads CASSEGQGARGYTF. The DNA of the CDR3 is TGTGCCAGCAGTGAAGGGCAGGGGGCTAGGGGCTACACCTTC.

V usage is TRBV30 and J usage is TRBJ1-2; the D is unclear. V was shortened by 5 bases and J by 9 bases, with 19 bases between the two germline ends. This CDR3 is built from 13 residues. Germline V CDR1 and CDR2: GTSNPN, SVGIG (reference sequence). CDR3 in amino acids: CAWLTGRGNCYTF. As DNA, the CDR3 is TGTGCCTGGCTTACTGGACGGGGTAACTGCTACACCTTC.

The genes are TRBV10-3 and TRBJ1-2, with TRBD1 matching 9 bases. V lost 2 bases to trimming and J lost 7 bases; unmatched junction nucleotides: 5. The CDR3 is made up of 14 amino acids. The germline V gene encodes CDR1 ENHRY and CDR2 SYGVKD. The CDR3 nucleotides read TGTGCCATCAGTGAGCGACAGGGGGAGGCTGGCTACACCTTC. As protein: CAISERQGEAGYTF.

This CDR3 is CAISEGVRWLAGAGNTGELFF. DNA for the CDR3: TGTGCCATCAGTGAAGGTGTTAGGTGGCTAGCGGGGGCCGGGAACACCGGGGAGCTGTTTTTT. The V gene is TRBV10-3, the J gene TRBJ2-2; 10 bases fit TRBD2. CDR1 is ENHRY, CDR2 SYGVKD, per germline. Trimming at V came to 3 bases and at J to 1 base, leaving 17 bases not matched to a gene. This CDR3 comprises 21 residues.

This chain connects TRBV5-1 to TRBJ2-1, with D possibly being TRBD1 or TRBD2 (5 bases each). Germline loops: CDR1 SGHRS, CDR2 YFSETQ. The CDR3 sequence is 14 residues long. The V gene lost 7 bases and the J gene lost 6 bases, with 17 bases spanning the gap. The CDR3 coding sequence is TGCGCCAGCGGATTAGGGCAGGGACCCAATGAGCAGTTCTTC. Translating gives CASGLGQGPNEQFF. The full variable domain, its missing parts supplied by reference TRBV5-1 and TRBJ2-1, is KAGVTQTPRYLIKTRGQQVTLSCSPISGHRSVSWYQQTPGQGLQFLFEYFSETQRNKGNFPGRFSGRQFSNSRSEMNVSTLELGDSALYLCASGLGQGPNEQFFGPGTRLTVL.

The chain employs TRBV25-1 and TRBJ2-3, with TRBD2 matching 9 bases. Germline V CDR1 and CDR2: MGHDK, SYGVNS. Trimming at V came to 6 bases and at J to 5 bases, leaving 9 bases not matched to a gene. This CDR3 has 15 residues. Written as DNA, the CDR3 is TGTGCCAGCAGCCCAGCGGGGGGTTTGGGAGATACGCAGTATTTT. It yields the protein CASSPAGGLGDTQYF.

V and J are TRBV5-1 and TRBJ2-3; 7 bases agree with TRBD1. The V and J ends lost 4 bases and 1 base, in that order; junction bases with no gene match: 9. CDR3 length: 16 residues. Germline-derived CDR1 and CDR2 are SGHRS and YFSETQ. CDR3 bases: TGCGCCAGCAGCCTCCCCCAGGGGGTGGGCACAGATACGCAGTATTTT. It codes for CASSLPQGVGTDTQYF.

V usage is TRBV27 and J usage is TRBJ2-7; D gene unclear. Germline assignment: CDR1 MNHEY and CDR2 SMNVEV (reference sequence). V lost 5 bases to trimming and J lost 0 bases, with 14 bases between them. The CDR3 loop spans 15 amino acids. The CDR3 is CASSNIRTDSYEQYF. CDR3 sequence (DNA): TGTGCCAGCAGTAATATCCGGACGGACTCCTACGAGCAGTACTTC.

The chain carries TRBV9 and TRBJ2-3, with D possibly being TRBD1 (5 bases). The germline V gene has CDR1 SGDLS and CDR2 YYNGEE. The CDR3 has 14 amino acids. Deletions cut 4 bases from V and 7 bases from J, with 16 bases between. CDR3: CASSRGGAQNTQYF. Written as DNA, the CDR3 is TGTGCCAGCAGCAGGGGTGGGGCCCAAAATACGCAGTATTTT. The whole variable domain, remainder taken from reference TRBV9 and TRBJ2-3, is DSGVTQTPKHLITATGQRVTLRCSPRSGDLSVYWYQQSLDQGLQFLIQYYNGEERAKGNILERFSAQQFPDLHSELNLSSLELGDSALYFCASSRGGAQNTQYFGPGTRLTVL.

Remarks on this clone: This sample also contains other DNA sequences that code for the same CDR3. V usage is TRBV7-9 and J usage is TRBJ2-3; 8 bases are shared with TRBD2. Per germline, CDR1 SEHNR and CDR2 FQNEAQ (reference sequence). The J segment lost 0 bases and the V segment lost 5 bases, leaving 7 bases of the junction unmatched. This CDR3 spans 16 amino acids. Here the CDR3 reads CASSPPGLASTDTQYF. As DNA, the CDR3 is TGTGCCAGCAGCCCACCCGGACTAGCAAGCACAGATACGCAGTATTTT.

This clone appeared a single time. The chain is built from TRBV28 and TRBJ2-7; 11 positions agree with TRBD2. With 3 bases clipped from V and 4 bases from J, the junction kept 8 bases outside the gene matches. This CDR3 region has 16 residues. Germline V gene data show CDR1 as MDHEN and CDR2 as SYDVKM. Here the CDR3 DNA reads TGTGCCAGCAGTTTTCGACTAGCGGGGAACTCATACGAGCAGTACTTC. This gives the protein CASSFRLAGNSYEQYF.